The entry below describes one T cell receptor (beta chain). The sample belongs to a study of blood T cell repertoires in COVID-19. For the study at large: COVID-19 samples collected from the United States, Italy and Spain covered acute and convalescent phases. PBMCs, B-cell-depleted T cells, or T cells provided the cDNA or gDNA that made up the material.

Authors' processing steps: Cell counts per sample came from amplifying reference gene primers. Data came from immunoSEQ multiplex PCR; TCRdb stores just in-frame clones and leaves some out. For V, J and clone size, that table is used; D and trimming come from the DNA. This table has around 60,000 clones, 75% to 90% appearing once. The V and J ends lost 5 bases and 1 base respectively, with 8 bases between them. The germline gives CDR1 SEHNR, CDR2 FQNEAQ (reference sequence). The CDR3 runs to 14 residues. This sequence was found in a woman aged 55-75 years with active COVID-19. V gene TRBV7-9 combines with J gene TRBJ2-2, with D perhaps TRBD1 (6 bases). The sample taken for sequencing was peripheral blood. The CDR3 is CASSVDRNTGELFF. CDR3 sequence (DNA): TGTGCCAGCAGCGTGGACAGGAACACCGGGGAGCTGTTTTTT.